The 3 T cell receptor beta chains listed next were all sequenced from one sample in a study of T cells in women clearing cervical HPV infection. The repertoire was sequenced with immunoSEQ multiplex PCR; TCRdb's copy has only in-frame clones and lacks some. The sample's table shows roughly 49,000 clones. The sequencing sample was made of blood buffy coat. These receptors originate from a woman aged 18 to 75 with a cervical HPV16 infection that either progressed to CIN3+ or cleared (not recorded which).

The CDR3 loop is CASSLTRTSPPREAFF. CDR3 bases read: TGTGCCAGCAGCTTAACCCGGACAAGTCCCCCGAGGGAA. The chain carries TRBV7-3 and TRBJ1-1; a possible D gene is TRBD1 (5 bases). The observed sequence ends 3 residues before the CDR3 terminus, with the missing tail filled in from the germline J gene. Per the germline V gene, CDR1 is SGHTA and CDR2 is FQGTGA. This CDR3 region has 16 residues.

On this clone itself: The read stops 3 residues short of the end of the CDR3; the missing end is completed from the germline J gene. The rearrangement uses TRBV9 and TRBJ2-2, with 8 bases lining up with TRBD2. The CDR3 has 17 residues. Germline CDR1 reads SGDLS; CDR2 reads YYNGEE. CDR3 region: CASSVAGGSSYNSPLFF. CDR3 bases read: TGTGCCAGCAGCGTAGCGGGGGGGAGCTCCTATAATTCACCG.

A remark on this clone: The read stops 3 residues short of the end of the CDR3; the missing end is completed from the germline J gene. J is TRBJ1-6 and V is TRBV12-3 or TRBV12-4, with D tentatively TRBD1 (6 bases). V gave up 9 bases and J gave up 4 bases, with 16 bases separating them. CDR3 length: 15 residues. CDR3 bases read: TGTGCCAGTCGGTGGACAGAAAAATATAATTCACCC. This sequence encodes CASRWTEKYNSP. From start to end, the CDR3 is CASRWTEKYNSPLHF.